This TCR beta chain was retrieved from a study of lymphopenia after photon versus proton radiotherapy (dated by TCRdb to about 2019). With regard to the full study: The study compared the immunological effects of photon versus proton radiation therapy in patients with gastrointestinal tumors who developed high-grade lymphopenia. The goal of the study was to characterize the differences between the two radiation modalities in how they affect the immune system. A cohort of around 18 patients with gastrointestinal tumors who received either photon or proton therapy and subsequently developed lymphopenia was included.

Findings and caveats that apply to the study as a whole: Across the cohort, a larger post-nadir drop in TCR diversity was inversely correlated with overall survival time among patients who died. During treatment, patients who received proton therapy stayed relatively stable, whereas patients who received photon therapy lost naive T cells and TCR diversity and gained effector/memory populations. After the lymphocyte count nadir, photon-treated repertoires showed oligoclonal expansion, especially of CD8+ Temra cells, which drove the drop in diversity. The survival association was examined only in patients who died, and the authors described better survival with proton therapy as a possibility, not as a demonstrated result.

Only one count was recorded for this clone. No antigen is known for it. There are no base qualities to consult, and no much larger clone falls within one base. To prepare the library, the immunoSEQ multiplex PCR assay was applied. Alongside multiparametric flow cytometry, deep sequencing of rearranged TCR beta loci was used to profile the T cell repertoires. TCRdb provides this immuneACCESS table in a form limited to in-frame rearrangements. Some clones are lacking; in checked studies, under half of them reflect an unresolved V gene, and why the rest are absent is not known. The sample table lists approximately 66,000 clones, approximately 86% of them with a count of one. The ten top clones hold approximately 2.2% of the sample. The receptor was derived from a middle-aged man with gastric cancer. Source: peripheral blood, taken from a patient treated with photon-based radiotherapy.

DNA sequence: TGTGCCAGCAGCCAAGAAGGCAGGGGGTCTAGGGGTAGCAATCAGCCCCAGCATTTT. It translates as CASSQEGRGSRGSNQPQHF. Recombination connected TRBV4-2 to TRBJ1-5, and 7 bases in between align with TRBD1. At the junction V is shortened by 0 bases and J by 0 bases; bases outside the gene matches: 11. Taken from cysteine to phenylalanine, the CDR3 has 19 residues. Just the 57-base CDR3 DNA is kept, in frame starting at base 1. The germline V gene provides CDR1 LGHNA and CDR2 YNFKEQ.